One sample yielded the 8 T cell receptor beta chains listed below, sequenced in a study of blood T cell repertoires in COVID-19. The repertoire was sequenced with immunoSEQ multiplex PCR; TCRdb's copy has only in-frame clones and lacks some. Of 53,000 or so clones in the sample, approximately 90% are singletons; the top ten hold about 6.2%. The specimen was peripheral blood. The receptors were sampled from a man aged 35-49 years with acute or convalescent COVID-19.

This chain joins TRBV5-6 and TRBJ1-2; 10 bases are shared with TRBD1. Germline V CDR1 and CDR2: SGHDT, YYEEEE. This CDR3 comprises 16 residues. V was pared by 0 bases and J by 4 bases, with 6 bases of the junction left unmatched. In DNA form, the CDR3 reads TGTGCCAGCAGCTTGGTGACAGGGGGCTGGAGCTATGGCTACACCTTC. Protein sequence: CASSLVTGGWSYGYTF.

The rearrangement uses TRBV6-4 and TRBJ1-2; D uncertain. The V gene lost 6 bases and the J gene lost 0 bases, with 14 bases spanning the gap. The CDR3 extends over 15 amino acids. Per germline, CDR1 MRHNA and CDR2 SNTAGT. For the CDR3, the DNA is TGTGCCAGCAGGAGAGCCCTATCCGCTAACTATGGCTACACCTTC. Translated, it gives CASRRALSANYGYTF.

The CDR3 protein is CASSLFGQVSTDTQYF. CDR3 DNA sequence: TGTGCCAGCAGTTTATTCGGACAGGTTAGCACAGATACGCAGTATTTT. V is TRBV27 and J is TRBJ2-3; 7 nucleotides line up with TRBD1. The length of the CDR3 is 16 residues. Germline lookup yields CDR1 MNHEY and CDR2 SMNVEV (reference sequence). The V gene end was trimmed by 1 base and the J gene end by 0 bases; junction bases not matched to a gene: 4.

J is TRBJ2-1 and V is TRBV10-3, with 8 nucleotides matching TRBD1. There are 13 residues in the CDR3. The ends lost 10 bases at V and 3 bases at J; junction bases unmatched: 5. Germline CDR1 reads ENHRY; CDR2 reads SYGVKD. CDR3 residues: CATWTGIYNEQFF. The DNA of the CDR3 is TGTGCCACTTGGACAGGGATCTACAATGAGCAGTTCTTC.

In its sample, this clone was seen once. The chain uses TRBV6-1 and TRBJ1-5, with D hard to call. The CDR3 loop spans 15 amino acids. Deletions cut 1 base from V and 3 bases from J, with 10 bases between. Germline V lookup: CDR1 MNHNS, CDR2 SASEGT. CDR3 bases: TGTGCCAGCAGTGAAGGTATCGGTTTCAATCAGCCCCAGCATTTT. As protein: CASSEGIGFNQPQHF.

The chain is built from TRBV3-1 (or the pseudogene TRBV3-2) and TRBJ1-1, with 9 bases lining up with TRBD1. Looked up from germline, CDR1 is LGHDT and CDR2 is YNNKEL (reference sequence). The CDR3 totals 15 residues. Unmatched junction bases numbered 7, after V lost 4 bases and J lost 4 bases. CDR3 in DNA: TGTGCCAGCAGCCTTAAGACAGGGGGGAGCACTGAAGCTTTCTTT. It codes for CASSLKTGGSTEAFF.

This sequence joins TRBV18 and TRBJ2-3, with a possible D match to TRBD1 (5 bases). The CDR3 totals 13 residues. Germline CDR1 KGHSH, CDR2 LQKENI. V lost 8 bases and J 5 bases, leaving 14 bases between the germline ends. The CDR3 nucleotides are TGTGCCAGCAACAGGCTTCTGGGAGATACGCAGTATTTT. Its protein is CASNRLLGDTQYF. Combining the CDR3 with reference TRBV18 and TRBJ2-3 gives the whole variable domain NAGVMQNPRHLVRRRGQEARLRCSPMKGHSHVYWYRQLPEEGLKFMVYLQKENIIDESGMPKERFSAEFPKEGPSILRIQQVVRGDSAAYFCASNRLLGDTQYFGPGTRLTVL.

V usage is TRBV5-1 and J usage is TRBJ2-4; 10 nucleotides match TRBD1. Germline loops: CDR1 SGHRS, CDR2 YFSETQ. With V trimmed by 4 bases and J by 3 bases, 7 bases remained unmatched. The CDR3 length is 16 residues. The CDR3 DNA reads as TGCGCCAGCAGCCTCGGGACAGGGGATCTCAAAAACATTCAGTACTTC. Translated: CASSLGTGDLKNIQYF.